The 5 T cell receptor beta chains presented below share a single source sample, sequenced in a study of blood T cell repertoires in COVID-19. Assay used: immunoSEQ multiplex PCR; TCRdb lists only in-frame clones, some missing. In the table there are 95,000 to 150,000 clones, roughly three quarters of which are singletons. Sample: peripheral blood. The receptors were sampled from a woman older than 75 with acute or convalescent COVID-19.

Remarks on this clone: The sample carries other DNA sequences with the same CDR3. This rearrangement joins TRBV18 to TRBJ1-4, with D unresolved. Germline CDR1 and CDR2: KGHSH and LQKENI. The CDR3 sequence is 14 residues long. With 2 bases removed from V and 2 bases from J, the gap between germline ends came to 6 bases. CDR3 region: CASSPGGTNEKLFF. DNA of the CDR3: TGTGCCAGCTCACCAGGCGGGACTAATGAAAAACTGTTTTTT. Based on the CDR3 plus reference TRBV18 and TRBJ1-4, the full variable domain is NAGVMQNPRHLVRRRGQEARLRCSPMKGHSHVYWYRQLPEEGLKFMVYLQKENIIDESGMPKERFSAEFPKEGPSILRIQQVVRGDSAAYFCASSPGGTNEKLFFGSGTQLSVL.

This chain joins TRBV19 and TRBJ1-5; a weak D match, TRBD1 (5 bases). CDR3 length equals 13 residues. The germline V gene encodes CDR1 LNHDA and CDR2 SQIVND (reference sequence). The V gene lost 5 bases and the J gene lost 9 bases, with 14 bases spanning the gap. The DNA of the CDR3 is TGTGCCAGTAGTGGGGGGGGGTCTCGGCCCCAGCATTTT. Encoded protein: CASSGGGSRPQHF.

Only one count was recorded for this clone. The rearrangement uses TRBV6-5 and TRBJ2-1; 11 bases match TRBD2. The V segment lost 0 bases and the J segment 9 bases; nucleotides outside the gene matches: 7. Germline V lookup: CDR1 MNHEY, CDR2 SVGAGI. The length of the CDR3 is 16 residues. The CDR3 spells CASSYSLAGGMSEQFF. CDR3 nucleotides: TGTGCCAGCAGTTACTCGCTAGCGGGAGGAATGAGTGAGCAGTTCTTC.

V and J are TRBV9 and TRBJ2-3; 11 bases fit TRBD2. The CDR3 covers 19 residues. Germline CDR1 SGDLS, CDR2 YYNGEE. V dropped 1 base and J dropped 2; count of bases not matched to a gene: 12. CDR3 amino acids: CASSVRDGTSGANTDTQYF. Here the CDR3 DNA reads TGTGCCAGCAGCGTACGGGACGGGACTAGCGGAGCGAACACAGATACGCAGTATTTT. The full variable domain, in which reference TRBV9 and TRBJ2-3 provide the parts outside the CDR3, is DSGVTQTPKHLITATGQRVTLRCSPRSGDLSVYWYQQSLDQGLQFLIQYYNGEERAKGNILERFSAQQFPDLHSELNLSSLELGDSALYFCASSVRDGTSGANTDTQYFGPGTRLTVL.

In DNA form, the CDR3 reads TGTGCCTGGGTTGAGGCCGTTGACACTGAAGCTTTCTTT. It encodes CAWVEAVDTEAFF. The chain recombines TRBV30 with TRBJ1-1; no clear D gene. The CDR3 totals 13 residues. The germline V gene has CDR1 GTSNPN and CDR2 SVGIG (reference sequence). V was pared by 5 bases and J by 3 bases, with 13 bases between.